A selection of T cell receptor beta chains follows, all from one sample in a study of cytomegalovirus exposure and HLA in healthy donors. Here immunoSEQ multiplex PCR was the method, and the copy in TCRdb shows in-frame clones only, minus some. Altogether 150,000 to 200,000 clones are present, approximately 85% being singletons, with the ten largest covering approximately 2%. The material sequenced was PBMCs. Receptors originate from a man younger than 30 in good health and CMV-seronegative. Each CDR3 is given with its conserved first and last residue. Fields, in order: V gene, clone size, D gene, J gene, CDR3 length, CDR3 protein, CDR3 DNA. The D gene is left open where the match is weak. The listing skips clone size in some rows; elsewhere it reads once, few, many or a size class.

TRBV7-9	-	-	TRBJ2-5	13	CASSPSDPGTQYF	TGTGCCAGCAGCCCTAGCGATCCGGGGACCCAGTACTTC
TRBV5-6	-	TRBD1	TRBJ2-7	17	CASSLISARQGAGEQYF	TGTGCCAGCAGCTTGATCTCTGCGCGACAGGGGGCGGGCGAGCAGTACTTC
TRBV7-8	-	TRBD1	TRBJ2-2	14	CASSKGQITGELFF	TGTGCCAGCAGCAAGGGACAGATAACCGGGGAGCTGTTTTTT
TRBV9	-	-	TRBJ1-2	13	CASSVETDYGYTF	TGTGCCAGCAGCGTAGAAACGGACTATGGCTACACCTTC
TRBV7-9	-	TRBD1	TRBJ2-7	16	CASSLGGTARSYEQYF	TGTGCCAGCAGCTTAGGGGGGACAGCCCGCTCCTACGAGCAGTACTTC
TRBV2	few	TRBD1	TRBJ2-7	12	CASSYRGSEQYF	TGTGCCAGCAGCTACAGGGGCAGCGAGCAGTACTTC
TRBV18	-	-	TRBJ2-5	14	CASSLRVNQETQYF	TGTGCCAGCTCACTTAGAGTTAACCAAGAGACCCAGTACTTC
TRBV5-8	-	-	TRBJ2-3	12	CASSRGETTQYF	TGTGCCAGCAGCCGCGGGGAAACTACGCAGTATTTT
TRBV29-1	-	TRBD1	TRBJ2-7	13	CSVAQGVGYEQYF	TGCAGCGTTGCACAGGGGGTCGGGTACGAGCAGTACTTC
TRBV9	-	-	TRBJ1-3	15	CASSSGGASGNAIYF	TGTGCCAGCAGCTCAGGAGGGGCTAGCGGAAACGCCATATATTTT
TRBV9	-	-	TRBJ1-2	18	CASSASHAARVNDYGYTF	TGTGCCAGCAGCGCCTCCCACGCAGCCAGGGTCAATGACTATGGCTACACCTTC
TRBV5-8	-	TRBD2	TRBJ2-7	14	CASSLAGGDYEQYF	TGTGCCAGCAGCTTGGCGGGGGGAGACTACGAGCAGTACTTC
TRBV6-5	-	-	TRBJ2-7	15	CASSGVGGVQGEQYF	TGTGCCAGCAGTGGGGTGGGCGGGGTCCAGGGCGAGCAGTACTTC
TRBV5-1	-	TRBD1	TRBJ2-6	20	CASSTDRGLLSDSGANVLTF	TGCGCCAGCAGCACGGACAGGGGGCTTCTAAGTGATTCTGGGGCCAACGTCCTGACTTTC
TRBV29-1	once	TRBD1	TRBJ2-7	14	CSVLRQGASYEQYF	TGCAGCGTCCTCCGACAGGGGGCGTCCTACGAGCAGTACTTC
TRBV7-9	-	-	TRBJ2-2	12	CASSFLTGELFF	TGTGCCAGCAGCTTTCTTACCGGGGAGCTGTTTTTT
TRBV6-5	-	TRBD1	TRBJ2-1	13	CASGTGSYNEQFF	TGTGCCAGCGGGACAGGGTCCTACAATGAGCAGTTCTTC
TRBV5-1	-	-	TRBJ2-2	14	CASSLEGTTGELFF	TGCGCCAGCAGCCTAGAGGGTACCACCGGGGAGCTGTTTTTT
TRBV27	-	TRBD2	TRBJ2-1	15	CASREVAGPYNEQFF	TGTGCCAGCAGAGAAGTAGCGGGTCCCTACAATGAGCAGTTCTTC
TRBV7-7	-	-	TRBJ2-5	13	CASSRNVGETQYF	TGTGCTAGCAGCAGGAACGTCGGGGAGACCCAGTACTTC
TRBV10-3	-	-	TRBJ1-2	12	CAIYRANYGYTF	TGTGCCATCTACAGGGCGAACTATGGCTACACCTTC
TRBV6-5	-	-	TRBJ1-1	13	CASSYDSHTEAFF	TGTGCCAGCAGTTACGACTCACACACTGAAGCTTTCTTT
TRBV7-9	-	-	TRBJ2-7	13	CASSLAQIYEQYF	TGTGCCAGCAGCTTAGCGCAGATTTACGAGCAGTACTTC
TRBV7-2	-	TRBD1	TRBJ2-7	12	CASKRTGHEQYF	TGTGCCAGCAAACGGACAGGGCACGAGCAGTACTTC
TRBV7-9	few	TRBD2	TRBJ2-3	16	CASSSGLASRTDTQYF	TGTGCCAGCAGCTCAGGACTAGCCAGCCGCACAGATACGCAGTATTTT
TRBV7-8	once	-	TRBJ1-1	12	CASSLALRYAFF	TGTGCCAGCAGCTTAGCGTTGCGGTATGCTTTCTTT
TRBV4-3	-	-	TRBJ2-7	20	CASSQDFFPLPGLAVREQYF	TGCGCCAGCAGCCAAGATTTTTTTCCTTTGCCGGGACTCGCGGTCCGCGAGCAGTACTTC
TRBV28	few	-	TRBJ1-4	12	CASSRALRKLFF	TGTGCCAGCAGCCGTGCCCTGAGAAAACTGTTTTTT
TRBV9	-	TRBD2	TRBJ2-1	16	CASSREGGRTGNEQFF	TGTGCCAGCAGCCGGGAGGGGGGCCGAACGGGGAATGAGCAGTTCTTC